A single sample is the source of the 2 T cell receptor beta chains below, sequenced in a study of neurological immune-mediated disorders. TCRdb passed the 5' RACE reads through MiXCR, listing each CDR3 protein once. Counted here are about 52,000 distinct CDR3 sequences, around 3.5% occurring once; the ten biggest clones make up 6.5%. Material: PBMCs. The source is a man aged 55 to 69 with multiple sclerosis.

This clonotype has ten or more counts. J is TRBJ1-1 and V is TRBV12-3 or TRBV12-4, with 7 bases aligning to TRBD1. This CDR3 spans 14 amino acids. Unmatched junction bases numbered 5, after V lost 6 bases and J lost 1 base. Here the CDR3 reads CASRTGQRNTEAFF. DNA of the CDR3: TGTGCCAGCAGAACGGGACAGCGGAACACTGAAGCTTTCTTT.

This clonotype occurred many times. The chain employs TRBV28 and TRBJ1-2; 7 bases fit TRBD1. This CDR3 contains 13 residues. J lost 7 bases, V lost 8 bases, and 10 bases had no gene match. Germline-derived CDR1 and CDR2 are MDHEN and SYDVKM. The CDR3 coding sequence is TGTGCCAGCTGGACAGGTCTTAACGGTGGCTACACCTTC. This translates into CASWTGLNGGYTF.